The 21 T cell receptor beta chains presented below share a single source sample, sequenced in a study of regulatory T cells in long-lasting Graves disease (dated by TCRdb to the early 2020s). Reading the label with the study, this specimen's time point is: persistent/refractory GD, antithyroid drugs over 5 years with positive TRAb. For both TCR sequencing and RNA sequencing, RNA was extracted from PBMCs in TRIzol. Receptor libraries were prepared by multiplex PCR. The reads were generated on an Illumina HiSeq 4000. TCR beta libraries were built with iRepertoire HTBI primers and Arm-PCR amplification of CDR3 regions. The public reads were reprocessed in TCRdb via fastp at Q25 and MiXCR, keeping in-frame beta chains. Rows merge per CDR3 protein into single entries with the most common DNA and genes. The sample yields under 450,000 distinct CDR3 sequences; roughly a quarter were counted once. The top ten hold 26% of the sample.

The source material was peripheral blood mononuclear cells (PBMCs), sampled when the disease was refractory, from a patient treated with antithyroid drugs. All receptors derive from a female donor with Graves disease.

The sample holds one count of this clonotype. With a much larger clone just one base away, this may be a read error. The CDR3 loop reads CASGLRDRDSGANVLTF. CDR3 in DNA: TGTGCCAGCGGCCTCCGAGACAGGGATTCTGGGGCCAACGTCCTGACTTTC. The chain links TRBV3-1 to TRBJ2-6; 7 bases are a match to TRBD1. The J segment lost 1 base and the V segment lost 8 bases, leaving 11 bases of the junction unmatched. CDR1 and CDR2 (germline): LGHDT, YNNKEL (reference sequence). CDR3 length: 17 residues.

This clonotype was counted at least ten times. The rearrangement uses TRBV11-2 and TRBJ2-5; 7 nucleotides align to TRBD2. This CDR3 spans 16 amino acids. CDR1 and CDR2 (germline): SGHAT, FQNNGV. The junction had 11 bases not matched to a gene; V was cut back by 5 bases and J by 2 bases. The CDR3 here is CASSPWEGSQQETQYF. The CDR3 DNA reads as TGTGCCAGCAGCCCCTGGGAGGGGAGCCAGCAAGAGACCCAGTACTTC.

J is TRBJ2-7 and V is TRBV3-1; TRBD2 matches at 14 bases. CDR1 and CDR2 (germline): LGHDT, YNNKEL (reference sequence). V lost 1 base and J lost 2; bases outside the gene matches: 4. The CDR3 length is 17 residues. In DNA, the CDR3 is TGTGCCAGCAGCCAAGTAGGACTAGCGGGAGGCACCTACGAGCAGTACTTC. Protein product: CASSQVGLAGGTYEQYF.

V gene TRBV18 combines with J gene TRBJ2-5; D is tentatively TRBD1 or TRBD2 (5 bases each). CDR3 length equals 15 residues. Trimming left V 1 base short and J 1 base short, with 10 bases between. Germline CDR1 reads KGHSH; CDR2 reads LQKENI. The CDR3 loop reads CASSPQRGTQETQYF. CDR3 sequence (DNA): TGTGCCAGCTCACCACAGCGTGGGACCCAAGAGACCCAGTACTTC.

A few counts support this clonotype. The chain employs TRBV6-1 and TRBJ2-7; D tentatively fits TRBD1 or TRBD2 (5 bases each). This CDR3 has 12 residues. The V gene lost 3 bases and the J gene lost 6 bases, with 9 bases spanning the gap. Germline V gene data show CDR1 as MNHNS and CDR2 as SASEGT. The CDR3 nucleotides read TGTGCCAGCAGTGAGGGGACCGTCGAGCAGTACTTC. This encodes CASSEGTVEQYF.

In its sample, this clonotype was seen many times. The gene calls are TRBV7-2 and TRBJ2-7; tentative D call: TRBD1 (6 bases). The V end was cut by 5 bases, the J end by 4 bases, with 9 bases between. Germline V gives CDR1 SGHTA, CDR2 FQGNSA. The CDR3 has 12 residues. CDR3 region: CASSQTGYEQYF. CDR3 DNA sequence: TGTGCCAGCAGCCAGACAGGTTACGAGCAGTACTTC.

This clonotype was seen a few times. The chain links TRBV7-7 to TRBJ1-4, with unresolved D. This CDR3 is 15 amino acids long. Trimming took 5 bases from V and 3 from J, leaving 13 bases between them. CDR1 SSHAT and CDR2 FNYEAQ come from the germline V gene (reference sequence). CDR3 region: CASSTRAVANEKLFF. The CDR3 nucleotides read TGTGCCAGCAGCACCCGCGCCGTTGCTAATGAAAAACTGTTTTTT. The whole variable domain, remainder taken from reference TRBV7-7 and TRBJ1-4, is GAGVSQSPRYKVTKRGQDVTLRCDPISSHATLYWYQQALGQGPEFLTYFNYEAQPDKSGLPSDRFSAERPEGSISTLTIQRTEQRDSAMYRCASSTRAVANEKLFFGSGTQLSVL.

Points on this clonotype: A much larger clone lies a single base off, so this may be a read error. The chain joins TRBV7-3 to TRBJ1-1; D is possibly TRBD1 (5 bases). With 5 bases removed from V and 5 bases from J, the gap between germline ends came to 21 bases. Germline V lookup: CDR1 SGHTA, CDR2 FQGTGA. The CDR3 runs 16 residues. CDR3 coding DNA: TGTGCCAGCAGCGCAGGAGCCCAGGGACGCTCAACTGAAGCTTTCTTT. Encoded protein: CASSAGAQGRSTEAFF.

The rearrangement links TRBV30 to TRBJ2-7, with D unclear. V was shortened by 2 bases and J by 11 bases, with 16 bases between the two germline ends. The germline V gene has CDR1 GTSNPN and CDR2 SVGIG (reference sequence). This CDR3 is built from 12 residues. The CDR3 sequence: CAWSPSGFTEYF. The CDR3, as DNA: TGTGCCTGGAGTCCCTCGGGCTTTACTGAGTACTTC.

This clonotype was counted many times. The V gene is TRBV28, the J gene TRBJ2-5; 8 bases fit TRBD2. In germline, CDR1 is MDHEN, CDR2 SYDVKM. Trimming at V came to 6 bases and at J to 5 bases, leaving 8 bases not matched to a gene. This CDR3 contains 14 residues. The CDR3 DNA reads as TGTGCCAGCAGCCAAAGCGGGAGTGGGGAGACCCAGTACTTC. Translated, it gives CASSQSGSGETQYF.

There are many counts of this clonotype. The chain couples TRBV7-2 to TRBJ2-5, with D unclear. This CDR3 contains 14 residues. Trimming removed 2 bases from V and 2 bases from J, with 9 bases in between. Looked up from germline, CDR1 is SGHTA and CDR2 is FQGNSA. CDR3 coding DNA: TGTGCCAGCAGCTTAATGGGCGGTCAAGAGACCCAGTACTTC. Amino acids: CASSLMGGQETQYF.

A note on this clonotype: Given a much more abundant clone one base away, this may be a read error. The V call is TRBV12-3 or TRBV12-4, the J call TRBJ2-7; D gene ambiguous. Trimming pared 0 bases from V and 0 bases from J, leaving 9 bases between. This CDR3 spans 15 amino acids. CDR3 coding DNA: TGTGCCAGCAGTTTAGCGACACGCAGCTCCTACGAGCAGTACTTC. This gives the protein CASSLATRSSYEQYF.

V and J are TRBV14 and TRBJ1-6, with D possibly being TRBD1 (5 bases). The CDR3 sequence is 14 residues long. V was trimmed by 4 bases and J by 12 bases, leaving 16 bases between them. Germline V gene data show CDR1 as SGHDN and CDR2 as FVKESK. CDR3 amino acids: CASSPGLLQIPLHF. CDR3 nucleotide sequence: TGTGCCAGCAGCCCGGGACTGTTGCAAATACCCCTCCACTTT.

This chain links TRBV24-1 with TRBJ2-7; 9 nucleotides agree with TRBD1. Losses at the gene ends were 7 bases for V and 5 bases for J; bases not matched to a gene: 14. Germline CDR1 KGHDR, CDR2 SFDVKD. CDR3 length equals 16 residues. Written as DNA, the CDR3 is TGTGCCACCAGCTGGGGCCCGGACAGGGGCCGTAACGAGCAGTACTTC. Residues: CATSWGPDRGRNEQYF.

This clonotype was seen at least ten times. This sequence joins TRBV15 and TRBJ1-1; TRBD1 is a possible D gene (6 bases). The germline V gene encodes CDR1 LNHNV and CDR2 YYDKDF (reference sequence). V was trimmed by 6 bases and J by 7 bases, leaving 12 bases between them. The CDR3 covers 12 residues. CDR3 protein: CATSFGQLEAFF. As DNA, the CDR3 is TGTGCCACCAGTTTCGGACAGCTTGAAGCTTTCTTT.

CDR3: CAWSRETQYF. In DNA form, the CDR3 reads TGTGCCTGGAGTAGAGAGACCCAGTACTTC. V gene TRBV30 combines with J gene TRBJ2-5; D gene uncertain. The CDR3 length is 10 residues. V lost 2 bases, J lost 4 bases, and 2 bases lay in between. Germline V gene lookup returns CDR1 GTSNPN and CDR2 SVGIG (reference sequence).

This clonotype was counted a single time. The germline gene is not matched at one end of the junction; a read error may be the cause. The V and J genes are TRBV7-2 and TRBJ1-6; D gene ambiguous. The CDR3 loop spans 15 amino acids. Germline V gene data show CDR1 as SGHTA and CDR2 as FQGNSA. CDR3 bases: TGTGCCAGCAGCTTAGAGTCCGGCTATAATTCACCCCCCCACTTT. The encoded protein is CASSLESGYNSPPHF.

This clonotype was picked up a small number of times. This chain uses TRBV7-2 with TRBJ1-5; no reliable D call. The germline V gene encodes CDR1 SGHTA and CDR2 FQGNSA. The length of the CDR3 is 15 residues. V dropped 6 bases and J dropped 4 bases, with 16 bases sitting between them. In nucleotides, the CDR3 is TGTGCCAGCAGTCGAGATTGGGTGGGGAATCAGCCCCAGCATTTT. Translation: CASSRDWVGNQPQHF. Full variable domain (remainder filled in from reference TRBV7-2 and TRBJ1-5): GAGVSQSPSNKVTEKGKDVELRCDPISGHTALYWYRQSLGQGLEFLIYFQGNSAPDKSGLPSDRFSAERTGGSVSTLTIQRTQQEDSAVYLCASSRDWVGNQPQHFGDGTRLSIL.

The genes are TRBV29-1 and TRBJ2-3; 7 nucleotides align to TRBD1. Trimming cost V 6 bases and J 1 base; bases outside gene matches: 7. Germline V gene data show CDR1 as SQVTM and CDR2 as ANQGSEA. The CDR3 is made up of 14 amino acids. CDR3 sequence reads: CSVNQGVGTDTQYF. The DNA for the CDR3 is TGCAGCGTCAACCAGGGGGTAGGCACAGATACGCAGTATTTT.

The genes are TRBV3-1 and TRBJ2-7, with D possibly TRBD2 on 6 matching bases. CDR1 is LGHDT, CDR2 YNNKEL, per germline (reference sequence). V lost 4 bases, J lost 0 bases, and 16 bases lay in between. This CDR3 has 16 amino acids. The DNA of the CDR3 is TGTGCCAGCAGCCCACTAGCTGGCGATCTCTCCTACGAGCAGTACTTC. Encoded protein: CASSPLAGDLSYEQYF.

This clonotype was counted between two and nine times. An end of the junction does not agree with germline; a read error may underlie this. The CDR3: CASSPFVQETQYF. CDR3 coding DNA: TGTGCCAGCTCACCATTCGTCCAAGAAACCCAGTACTTC. The V call is TRBV18, the J call TRBJ2-5; no reliable D call. CDR1 is KGHSH, CDR2 LQKENI, per germline. The CDR3 sequence is 13 residues long. The full variable domain, its missing parts supplied by reference TRBV18 and TRBJ2-5, is NAGVMQNPRHLVRRRGQEARLRCSPMKGHSHVYWYRQLPEEGLKFMVYLQKENIIDESGMPKERFSAEFPKEGPSILRIQQVVRGDSAAYFCASSPFVQETQYFGPGTRLLVL.